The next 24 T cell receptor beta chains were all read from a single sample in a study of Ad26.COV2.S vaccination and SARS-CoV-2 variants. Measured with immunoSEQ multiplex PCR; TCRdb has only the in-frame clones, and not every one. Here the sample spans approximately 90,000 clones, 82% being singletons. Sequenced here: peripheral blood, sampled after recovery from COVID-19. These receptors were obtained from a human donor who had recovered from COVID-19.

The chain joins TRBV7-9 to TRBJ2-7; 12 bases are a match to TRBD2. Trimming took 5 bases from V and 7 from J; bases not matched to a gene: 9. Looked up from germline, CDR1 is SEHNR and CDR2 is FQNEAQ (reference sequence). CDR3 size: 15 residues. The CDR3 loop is CASSPRLAGAREQYF. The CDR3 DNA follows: TGTGCCAGCAGCCCACGACTAGCGGGAGCGAGGGAGCAGTACTTC.

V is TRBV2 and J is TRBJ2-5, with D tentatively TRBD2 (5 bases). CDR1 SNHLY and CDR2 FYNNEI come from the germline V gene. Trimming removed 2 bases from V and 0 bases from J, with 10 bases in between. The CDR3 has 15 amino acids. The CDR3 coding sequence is TGTGCCAGCAGTGAAAGGACGGACTACCAAGAGACCCAGTACTTC. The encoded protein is CASSERTDYQETQYF.

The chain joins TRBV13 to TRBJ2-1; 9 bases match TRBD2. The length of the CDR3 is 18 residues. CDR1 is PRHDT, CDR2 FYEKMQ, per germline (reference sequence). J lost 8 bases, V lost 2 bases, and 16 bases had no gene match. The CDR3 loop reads CASSLTLGLATVGDEQFF. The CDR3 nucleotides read TGTGCCAGCAGCTTAACCCTCGGACTAGCGACGGTTGGAGATGAGCAGTTCTTC.

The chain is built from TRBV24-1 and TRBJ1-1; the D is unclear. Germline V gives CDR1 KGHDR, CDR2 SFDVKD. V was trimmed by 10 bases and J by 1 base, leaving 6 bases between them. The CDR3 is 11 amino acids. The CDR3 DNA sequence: TGTGCCACTAAAAAGAACACTGAAGCTTTCTTT. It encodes CATKKNTEAFF.

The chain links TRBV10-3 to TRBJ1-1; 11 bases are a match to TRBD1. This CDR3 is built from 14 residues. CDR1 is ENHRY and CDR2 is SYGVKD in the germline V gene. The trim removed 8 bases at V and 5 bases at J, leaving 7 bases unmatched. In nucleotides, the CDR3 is TGTGCCATCGCTGGCGGGACAGGGGGGACTGAAGCTTTCTTT. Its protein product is CAIAGGTGGTEAFF.

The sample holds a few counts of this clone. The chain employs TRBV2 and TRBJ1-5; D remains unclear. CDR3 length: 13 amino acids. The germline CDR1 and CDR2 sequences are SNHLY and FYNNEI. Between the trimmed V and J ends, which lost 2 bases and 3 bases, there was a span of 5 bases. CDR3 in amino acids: CASSEIANQPQHF. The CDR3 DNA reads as TGTGCCAGCAGTGAAATTGCCAATCAGCCCCAGCATTTT.

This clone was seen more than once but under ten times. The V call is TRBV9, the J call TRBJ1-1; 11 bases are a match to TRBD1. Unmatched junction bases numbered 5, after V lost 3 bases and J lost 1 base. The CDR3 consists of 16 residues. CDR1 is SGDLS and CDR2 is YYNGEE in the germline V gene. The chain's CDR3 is CASSEGTGGSNTEAFF. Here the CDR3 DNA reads TGTGCCAGCAGCGAAGGGACAGGGGGTTCGAACACTGAAGCTTTCTTT. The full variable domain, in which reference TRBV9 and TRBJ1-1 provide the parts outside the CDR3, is DSGVTQTPKHLITATGQRVTLRCSPRSGDLSVYWYQQSLDQGLQFLIQYYNGEERAKGNILERFSAQQFPDLHSELNLSSLELGDSALYFCASSEGTGGSNTEAFFGQGTRLTVV.

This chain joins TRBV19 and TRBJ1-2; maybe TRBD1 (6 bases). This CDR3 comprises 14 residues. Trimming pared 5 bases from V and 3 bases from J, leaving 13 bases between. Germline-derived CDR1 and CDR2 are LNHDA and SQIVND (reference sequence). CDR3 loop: CASSYHRADYGYTF. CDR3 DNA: TGTGCCAGTAGTTATCACAGGGCCGACTATGGCTACACCTTC.

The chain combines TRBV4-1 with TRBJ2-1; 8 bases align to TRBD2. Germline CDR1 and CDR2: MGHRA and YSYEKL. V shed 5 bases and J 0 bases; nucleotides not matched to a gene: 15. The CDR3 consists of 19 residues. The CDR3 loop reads CASSAIASVSGSSYNEQFF. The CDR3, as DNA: TGCGCCAGCAGCGCCATTGCTAGCGTAAGCGGGAGCTCCTACAATGAGCAGTTCTTC.

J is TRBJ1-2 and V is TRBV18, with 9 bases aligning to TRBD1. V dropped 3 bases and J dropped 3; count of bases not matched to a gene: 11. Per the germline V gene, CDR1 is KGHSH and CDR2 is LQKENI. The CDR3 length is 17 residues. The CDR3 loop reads CASSPYGQGSEYYGYTF. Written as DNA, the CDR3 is TGTGCCAGCTCACCCTACGGACAGGGGTCCGAATACTATGGCTACACCTTC.

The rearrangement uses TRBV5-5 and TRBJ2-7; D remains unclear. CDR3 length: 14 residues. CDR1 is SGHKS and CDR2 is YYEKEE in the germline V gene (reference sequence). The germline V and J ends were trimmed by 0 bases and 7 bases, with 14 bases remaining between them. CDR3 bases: TGTGCCAGCAGCTTGGGGCAGGACCTTAGGGAGCAGTACTTC. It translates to CASSLGQDLREQYF.

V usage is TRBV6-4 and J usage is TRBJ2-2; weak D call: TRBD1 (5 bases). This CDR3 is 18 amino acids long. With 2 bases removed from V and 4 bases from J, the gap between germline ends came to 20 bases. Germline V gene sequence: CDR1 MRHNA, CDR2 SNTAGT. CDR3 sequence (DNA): TGTGCCAGCAGTGACCCCATTGAAAGGGCTAGGGGCACCGGGGAGCTGTTTTTT. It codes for CASSDPIERARGTGELFF.

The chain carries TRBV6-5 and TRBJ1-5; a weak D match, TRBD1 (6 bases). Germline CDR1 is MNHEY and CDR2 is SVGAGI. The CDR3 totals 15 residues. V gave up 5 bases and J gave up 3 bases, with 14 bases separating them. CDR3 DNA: TGTGCCAGCAGTACACAGGGAGGGAACAATCAGCCCCAGCATTTT. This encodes CASSTQGGNNQPQHF.

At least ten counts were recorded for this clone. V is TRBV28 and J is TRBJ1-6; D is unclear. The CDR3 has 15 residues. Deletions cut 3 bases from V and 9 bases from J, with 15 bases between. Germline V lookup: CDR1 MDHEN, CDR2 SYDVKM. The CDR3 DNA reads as TGTGCCAGCAGTTTCACGGGTAATGGAGGTTCACCCCTCCACTTT. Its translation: CASSFTGNGGSPLHF.

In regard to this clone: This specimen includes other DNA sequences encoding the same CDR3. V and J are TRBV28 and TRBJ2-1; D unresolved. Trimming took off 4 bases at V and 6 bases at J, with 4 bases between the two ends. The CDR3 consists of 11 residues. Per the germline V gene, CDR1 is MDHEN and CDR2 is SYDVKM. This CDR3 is CASSYSNEQFF. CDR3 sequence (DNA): TGTGCCAGCAGTTATAGCAATGAGCAGTTCTTC.

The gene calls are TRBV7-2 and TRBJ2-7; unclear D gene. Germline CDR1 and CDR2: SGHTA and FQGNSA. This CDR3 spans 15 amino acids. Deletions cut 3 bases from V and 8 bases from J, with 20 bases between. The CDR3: CASSLLSGYDVKQYF. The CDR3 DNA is TGTGCCAGCAGCTTGCTATCGGGTTATGATGTCAAGCAGTACTTC.

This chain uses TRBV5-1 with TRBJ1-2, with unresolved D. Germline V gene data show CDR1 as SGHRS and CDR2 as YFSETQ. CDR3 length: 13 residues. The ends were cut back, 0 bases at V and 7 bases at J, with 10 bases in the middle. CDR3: CASSLARGVGYTF. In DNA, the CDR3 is TGCGCCAGCAGCTTGGCACGCGGGGTTGGCTACACCTTC.

Here the CDR3 DNA reads TGTGCCAGCAGTTACCTCCGGGACCTACCCAACTCCTACAATGAGCAGTTCTTC. Translating it yields CASSYLRDLPNSYNEQFF. The V call is TRBV6-2 or TRBV6-3, the J call TRBJ2-1; possibly TRBD1 or TRBD2 for D (5 bases each). Trimming pared 2 bases from V and 0 bases from J, leaving 17 bases between. The CDR3 contains 18 residues. Per germline, CDR1 MNHEY and CDR2 SVGEGT.

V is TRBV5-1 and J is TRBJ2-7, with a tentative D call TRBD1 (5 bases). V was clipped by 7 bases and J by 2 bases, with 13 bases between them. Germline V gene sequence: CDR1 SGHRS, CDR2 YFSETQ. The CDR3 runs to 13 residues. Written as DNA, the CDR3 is TGCGCCAGCTCTTTGTCCAGGGCCTACGAGCAGTACTTC. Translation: CASSLSRAYEQYF.

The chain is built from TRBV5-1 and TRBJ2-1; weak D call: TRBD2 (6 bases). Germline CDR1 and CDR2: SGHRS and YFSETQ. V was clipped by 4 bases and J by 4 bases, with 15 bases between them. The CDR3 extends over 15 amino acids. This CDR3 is CASSPSVGGYNEQFF. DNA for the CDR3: TGCGCCAGCAGCCCATCTGTGGGGGGTTACAATGAGCAGTTCTTC.

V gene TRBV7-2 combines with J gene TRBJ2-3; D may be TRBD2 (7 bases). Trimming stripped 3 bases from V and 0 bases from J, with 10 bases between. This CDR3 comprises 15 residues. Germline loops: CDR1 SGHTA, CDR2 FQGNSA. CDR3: CASSLGGASTDTQYF. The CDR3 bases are TGTGCCAGCAGCTTGGGGGGGGCTAGCACAGATACGCAGTATTTT.

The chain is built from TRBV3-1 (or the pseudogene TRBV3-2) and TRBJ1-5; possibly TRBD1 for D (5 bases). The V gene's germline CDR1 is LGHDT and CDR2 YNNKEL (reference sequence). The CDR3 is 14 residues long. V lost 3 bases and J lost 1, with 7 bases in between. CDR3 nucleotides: TGTGCCAGCAGCCAGAGACAGAGCAATCAGCCCCAGCATTTT. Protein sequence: CASSQRQSNQPQHF.

The CDR3 is CSVVSGGPGNYGYTF. The CDR3 DNA sequence: TGCAGCGTGGTCTCTGGTGGGCCGGGCAACTATGGCTACACCTTC. V usage is TRBV29-1 and J usage is TRBJ1-2; D is ambiguous. CDR1 and CDR2 (germline): SQVTM, ANQGSEA. V was clipped by 6 bases and J by 2 bases, with 19 bases between them. The CDR3 totals 15 residues.

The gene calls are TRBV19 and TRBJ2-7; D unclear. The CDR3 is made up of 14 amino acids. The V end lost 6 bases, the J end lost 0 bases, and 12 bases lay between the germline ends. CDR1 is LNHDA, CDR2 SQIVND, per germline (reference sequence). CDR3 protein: CASRPTSTSYEQYF. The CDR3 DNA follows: TGTGCCAGTAGGCCGACTTCAACCTCCTACGAGCAGTACTTC.